Below, 2 T cell receptor beta chains from the same sample are listed, as sequenced in a study of Ad26.COV2.S vaccination and SARS-CoV-2 variants. Sequencing was performed with immunoSEQ multiplex PCR; in TCRdb, only in-frame clones are kept and a portion is missing. The table has 350,000 to 450,000 clones, approximately 84% seen once; the top ten hold approximately 3.5%. Treatment noted: around 19 received Ad26.COV2.S at low or high dose, single or two shots; several received placebo; per-sample allocation not given. The investigators took samples on day 63 after the first vaccine or placebo injection. The specimen comprised peripheral blood, sampled in a trial of Ad26.COV2.S vaccine versus placebo. Receptors originate from a person aged 18-65 years who received the Ad26.COV2.S COVID-19 vaccine or a placebo.

The rearrangement links TRBV15 to TRBJ1-5; no firm D call. V was cut by 0 bases and J by 2 bases, with 8 bases left in between. Germline V gene lookup returns CDR1 LNHNV and CDR2 YYDKDF (reference sequence). This CDR3 spans 15 amino acids. The CDR3 bases are TGTGCCACCAGCAGAGACAACGGGGGCAATCAGCCCCAGCATTTT. It encodes CATSRDNGGNQPQHF.

J is TRBJ1-2 and V is TRBV7-8, with 9 bases matching TRBD1. The CDR3 is 14 residues long. Germline values: CDR1 SGHVS, CDR2 FQNEAQ. V lost 4 bases and J lost 1; bases outside the gene matches: 1. CDR3 amino acids: CASSWDRVNYGYTF. The CDR3 DNA sequence: TGTGCCAGCAGCTGGGACAGGGTTAACTATGGCTACACCTTC.